The clone carrying this T cell receptor (beta chain) was counted between two and nine times. Its antigen is not known. The entirety of the isolated RNA underwent reverse transcription, so expressed TCRB transcripts were sequenced. Repertoires were generated with immunoSEQ multiplex PCR, while TCRdb's copy carries only in-frame clones and drops some. The table lists about 250,000 clones, roughly an eighth of them singletons, with approximately 0.024% in the top ten. Purity exceeding 95% was reached by all sorted populations. This entry is derived from a study of beta chain features in type 1 diabetes. Regarding the study as a whole: Type 1 diabetes patients had VDJ junctions that carried fewer insertions and more deletions. Shorter TCRB CDR3s, moderately but significantly so, were found in Type 1 diabetes patients in all four CD4+ subsets. Cells expressing TCR highly could be over-represented by cDNA sequencing.

This CDR3 contains 15 residues. V was trimmed by 1 base and J by 0 bases, leaving 10 bases between them. CDR1 and CDR2 from the germline V gene are SGHNT and YYREEE (reference sequence). The chain has TRBV5-4 and TRBJ1-1; D is unresolved. This clonotype originated in a woman in her thirties or forties in good health. The source material was naive CD4+ T cells from blood. In DNA, the CDR3 is TGTGCCAGCAGCTTGAAATCACGGGTGAACACTGAAGCTTTCTTT. Protein product: CASSLKSRVNTEAFF.